The 5 T cell receptor beta chains reported below all come from one sample, sequenced in a study of cytomegalovirus exposure and HLA in healthy donors. PCR employed 60 Vbeta and 13 Jbeta primers. Sequenced by immunoSEQ multiplex PCR; TCRdb stores in-frame clones only, minus some. The table lists some 200,000 clones. The sequencing input was PBMCs. All receptors come from a woman younger than 30 in good health and CMV-seropositive.

The V gene is TRBV4-2, the J gene TRBJ2-1; 12 bases are shared with TRBD2. CDR3 length equals 16 residues. From germline, CDR1 is LGHNA and CDR2 YNFKEQ. Trimming removed 0 bases from V and 8 bases from J; junction bases left unmatched: 5. In DNA, the CDR3 is TGTGCCAGCAGCCAAGATGTGGGACTAGCGGGCTATGAGCAGTTCTTC. Its translation is CASSQDVGLAGYEQFF.

This chain uses TRBV19 with TRBJ1-3; perhaps TRBD1 as D (6 bases). CDR1 and CDR2 from the germline V gene are LNHDA and SQIVND (reference sequence). This CDR3 is 15 amino acids long. V was cut by 8 bases and J by 0 bases, with 14 bases left in between. CDR3 sequence reads: CASCDRSRSGNTIYF. The CDR3, as DNA: TGTGCCAGTTGCGACAGGTCCCGCTCTGGAAACACCATATATTTT.

This sequence joins TRBV5-4 and TRBJ2-7; possible D gene TRBD2, 6 bases. The CDR3 length is 13 residues. V dropped 4 bases and J dropped 1 base, with 9 bases sitting between them. Per the germline V gene, CDR1 is SGHNT and CDR2 is YYREEE (reference sequence). Written as DNA, the CDR3 is TGTGCCAGCAGCAGGGACTTTTCCTACGAGCAGTACTTC. This gives the protein CASSRDFSYEQYF.

This chain uses TRBV7-9 with TRBJ1-1; a possible D gene is TRBD1 (5 bases). Trimming pared 5 bases from V and 0 bases from J, leaving 22 bases between. Germline loops: CDR1 SEHNR, CDR2 FQNEAQ (reference sequence). The CDR3 has 18 residues. CDR3 in DNA: TGTGCCAGCAGCCCCTTTGGGAGGGGCCAAGGGATGAACACTGAAGCTTTCTTT. It yields the protein CASSPFGRGQGMNTEAFF.

V usage is TRBV11-2 and J usage is TRBJ2-6; no firm D call. V lost 6 bases and J lost 2, with 17 bases in between. The CDR3 consists of 17 residues. Germline-derived CDR1 and CDR2 are SGHAT and FQNNGV. The CDR3 region is CASSSTRSRAGANVLTF. Written as DNA, the CDR3 is TGTGCCAGCAGTTCAACCCGGAGCCGAGCTGGGGCCAACGTCCTGACTTTC. Full variable domain (outside the CDR3, taken from reference TRBV11-2 and TRBJ2-6): EAGVAQSPRYKIIEKRQSVAFWCNPISGHATLYWYQQILGQGPKLLIQFQNNGVVDDSQLPKDRFSAERLKGVDSTLKIQPAKLEDSAVYLCASSSTRSRAGANVLTFGAGSRLTVL.